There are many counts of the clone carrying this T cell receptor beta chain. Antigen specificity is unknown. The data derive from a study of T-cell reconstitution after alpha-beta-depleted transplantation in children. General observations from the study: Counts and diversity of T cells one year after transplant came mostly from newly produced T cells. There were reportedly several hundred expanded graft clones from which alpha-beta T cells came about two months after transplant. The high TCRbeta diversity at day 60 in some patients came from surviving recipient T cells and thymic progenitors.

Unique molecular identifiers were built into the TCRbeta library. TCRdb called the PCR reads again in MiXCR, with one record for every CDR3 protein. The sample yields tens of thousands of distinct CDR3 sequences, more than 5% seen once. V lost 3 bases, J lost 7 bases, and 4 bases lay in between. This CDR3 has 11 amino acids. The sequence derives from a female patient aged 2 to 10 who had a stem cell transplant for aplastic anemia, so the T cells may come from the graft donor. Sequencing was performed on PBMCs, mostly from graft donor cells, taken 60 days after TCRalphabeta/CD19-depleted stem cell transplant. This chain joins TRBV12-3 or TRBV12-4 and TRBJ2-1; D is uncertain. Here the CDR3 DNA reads TGTGCCAGCAGTTTCTCAAATGAGCAGTTCTTC. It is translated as CASSFSNEQFF.